The 25 T cell receptor beta chains presented below share a single source sample, sequenced in a study of graft-versus-host responses after intestinal transplantation. Profiled with immunoSEQ multiplex PCR; TCRdb holds only in-frame clones, not every one. This sample yields 40,000 or so clones, of which 87% are seen a single time; about 20% belongs to the top ten. Processing released intraepithelial and lamina propria lymphocytes from the graft tissue. The material was ileum tissue, obtained roughly 200 days after intestinal transplant. The receptor source for this set is a human patient who received an intestinal transplant, so some T cells may come from the graft donor.

This chain uses TRBV7-9 with TRBJ2-1, with a weak D call TRBD2 (5 bases). The V gene's germline CDR1 is SEHNR and CDR2 FQNEAQ (reference sequence). The V end was cut by 6 bases, the J end by 8 bases, with 11 bases between. The CDR3 is made up of 12 amino acids. The CDR3 bases are TGTGCCAGCAGGCCCCTAGCCGATGAGCAGTTCTTC. Residues: CASRPLADEQFF.

The V gene is TRBV7-9, the J gene TRBJ2-7; 8 nucleotides line up with TRBD1. Trimming cost V 5 bases and J 2 bases; bases outside gene matches: 5. The length of the CDR3 is 14 residues. Germline CDR1 reads SEHNR; CDR2 reads FQNEAQ (reference sequence). The CDR3 is CASSPTGAAYEQYF. The CDR3 DNA sequence: TGTGCCAGCAGCCCGACAGGGGCCGCCTACGAGCAGTACTTC.

This clone was counted only a few times. The rearrangement joins TRBV4-1 to TRBJ2-7, with 9 positions matching TRBD1. CDR3 length: 14 amino acids. J lost 3 bases, V lost 3 bases, and 3 bases had no gene match. Germline CDR1 and CDR2: MGHRA and YSYEKL. The CDR3 DNA reads as TGCGCCAGCAGCCAGGGGACAGGGAACTACGAGCAGTACTTC. The encoded protein is CASSQGTGNYEQYF.

This clone was recorded once. The rearrangement links TRBV29-1 to TRBJ2-7; D gene uncertain. Trimming cost V 1 base and J 4 bases, with 11 bases left between them. CDR3 length: 13 amino acids. From germline, CDR1 is SQVTM and CDR2 ANQGSEA. The CDR3 DNA reads TGCAGCGTTGAAGGGCTCGGCCTTTACGAGCAGTACTTC. Its protein is CSVEGLGLYEQYF.

The chain joins TRBV10-3 to TRBJ1-1; the match to TRBD1 covers 7 bases. The CDR3 runs 13 residues. J gave up 4 bases and V 6 bases, and 5 bases lay outside the gene matches. The germline CDR1 and CDR2 sequences are ENHRY and SYGVKD. CDR3: CAISQGGGTEAFF. The DNA for the CDR3 is TGTGCCATCAGCCAGGGGGGGGGCACTGAAGCTTTCTTT.

This clone was observed a single time. The chain has TRBV5-1 and TRBJ2-7, with 9 bases that match TRBD2. Trimming cost V 3 bases and J 0 bases; bases outside gene matches: 7. Germline CDR1 is SGHRS and CDR2 is YFSETQ. The CDR3 is made up of 16 amino acids. The CDR3: CASSSAGGSSSYEQYF. CDR3 coding DNA: TGCGCCAGCAGCTCCGCGGGGGGGTCGAGCTCCTACGAGCAGTACTTC.

V and J are TRBV4-1 and TRBJ1-2; D is undetermined. V was trimmed by 4 bases and J by 1 base, leaving 7 bases between them. The CDR3 covers 13 residues. Germline V gives CDR1 MGHRA, CDR2 YSYEKL. This CDR3 reads CASSLGSNYGYTF. In nucleotides, the CDR3 is TGCGCCAGCAGCCTGGGCAGTAACTATGGCTACACCTTC.

This rearrangement joins TRBV28 to TRBJ2-7; no definite D call. The CDR3 covers 15 residues. Germline CDR1 is MDHEN and CDR2 is SYDVKM. Deletions cut 2 bases from V and 1 base from J, with 12 bases between. The CDR3 DNA follows: TGTGCCAGCAGTTTACTTACAGCGTTTTCCTACGAGCAGTACTTC. Its protein is CASSLLTAFSYEQYF. Full variable domain (rest looked up from reference TRBV28 and TRBJ2-7): DVKVTQSSRYLVKRTGEKVFLECVQDMDHENMFWYRQDPGLGLRLIYFSYDVKMKEKGDIPEGYSVSREKKERFSLILESASTNQTSMYLCASSLLTAFSYEQYFGPGTRLTVT.

The rearrangement links TRBV9 to TRBJ1-1; TRBD1 matches at 7 bases. Germline lookup yields CDR1 SGDLS and CDR2 YYNGEE. This CDR3 has 15 amino acids. Unmatched junction bases numbered 6, after V lost 4 bases and J lost 0 bases. The CDR3 loop reads CASSPLGQLNTEAFF. CDR3 bases: TGTGCCAGCAGCCCTTTGGGACAGTTGAACACTGAAGCTTTCTTT. Full variable domain (missing parts from reference TRBV9 and TRBJ1-1): DSGVTQTPKHLITATGQRVTLRCSPRSGDLSVYWYQQSLDQGLQFLIQYYNGEERAKGNILERFSAQQFPDLHSELNLSSLELGDSALYFCASSPLGQLNTEAFFGQGTRLTVV.

This clone was counted between two and nine times. This chain uses TRBV5-4 with TRBJ1-6; D not certain. The CDR3 is 13 residues long. V lost 2 bases, J lost 3 bases, and 3 bases lay in between. Germline CDR1 and CDR2: SGHNT and YYREEE (reference sequence). CDR3 sequence reads: CASSLHYNSPLHF. In DNA form, the CDR3 reads TGTGCCAGCAGCTTACACTATAATTCACCCCTCCACTTT.

The gene calls are TRBV6-5 and TRBJ2-1, with a tentative D call TRBD2 (5 bases). CDR3 length equals 16 residues. V lost 2 bases to trimming and J lost 5 bases, with 16 bases between them. Germline CDR1 reads MNHEY; CDR2 reads SVGAGI. CDR3 protein: CASSYPDSRGHNEQFF. Here the CDR3 DNA reads TGTGCCAGCAGTTACCCTGACTCCCGGGGTCACAATGAGCAGTTCTTC.

The chain couples TRBV7-9 to TRBJ2-1; no clear D. Looked up from germline, CDR1 is SEHNR and CDR2 is FQNEAQ (reference sequence). This CDR3 is 14 amino acids long. The ends were cut back, 1 base at V and 2 bases at J, with 6 bases in the middle. As DNA, the CDR3 is TGTGCCAGCAGCTTAGTCACGACCTACAATGAGCAGTTCTTC. It is translated as CASSLVTTYNEQFF.

CDR3 protein: CASSLPGLADSYEQYF. CDR3 coding DNA: TGTGCCAGCAGCTTACCGGGACTAGCGGACTCCTACGAGCAGTACTTC. This rearrangement joins TRBV7-9 to TRBJ2-7; 11 nucleotides line up with TRBD2. This CDR3 is built from 16 residues. Looked up from germline, CDR1 is SEHNR and CDR2 is FQNEAQ (reference sequence). V shed 2 bases, J shed 0 bases, and the junction held 3 bases outside the gene matches.

J is TRBJ1-2 and V is TRBV6-5, with D tentatively TRBD1 (5 bases). Trimming stripped 0 bases from V and 8 bases from J, with 13 bases between. The V gene's germline CDR1 is MNHEY and CDR2 SVGAGI. This CDR3 is 14 amino acids long. The CDR3 coding sequence is TGTGCCAGCAGTTACTCGAACGGGGCTAGGGGCTACACCTTC. It translates to CASSYSNGARGYTF.

This chain connects TRBV11-3 to TRBJ2-7; TRBD2 matches at 11 bases. CDR1 SGHNT and CDR2 YENEEA come from the germline V gene. V was clipped by 6 bases and J by 6 bases; unmatched bases: 1. The CDR3 has 12 amino acids. The CDR3 here is CASSLAGGEQYF. Written as DNA, the CDR3 is TGTGCCAGCAGTCTAGCGGGAGGCGAGCAGTACTTC.

This chain connects TRBV29-1 to TRBJ2-4; D is ambiguous. In germline, CDR1 is SQVTM, CDR2 ANQGSEA. The CDR3 consists of 13 residues. Deletions cut 5 bases from V and 0 bases from J, with 8 bases between. The CDR3 here is CSVPGVAKNIQYF. Written as DNA, the CDR3 is TGCAGCGTTCCAGGAGTAGCCAAAAACATTCAGTACTTC.

The chain recombines TRBV5-6 with TRBJ1-3, with TRBD1 identical over 7 bases. The V and J ends lost 2 bases and 2 bases, in that order; junction bases with no gene match: 4. The CDR3 runs to 15 residues. Germline-derived CDR1 and CDR2 are SGHDT and YYEEEE. In DNA form, the CDR3 reads TGTGCCAGCAGCTTTCAGGGGGGCACTGGAAACACCATATATTTT. Amino acids: CASSFQGGTGNTIYF.

The V call is TRBV7-2, the J call TRBJ1-4, with D unclear. Trimming removed 6 bases from V and 8 bases from J, with 10 bases in between. CDR3 length: 12 residues. Germline CDR1 is SGHTA and CDR2 is FQGNSA. This chain's CDR3 is CASSQAREKLFF. The CDR3 coding sequence is TGTGCCAGCAGTCAAGCAAGGGAAAAACTGTTTTTT.

The chain combines TRBV7-8 with TRBJ1-2; no clear D gene. The CDR3 contains 15 residues. V dropped 1 base and J dropped 4 bases, with 13 bases sitting between them. The germline V gene has CDR1 SGHVS and CDR2 FQNEAQ. The CDR3 nucleotides are TGTGCCAGCAGCTTAGACCCCGTAGTCGGCTATGGCTACACCTTC. Protein sequence: CASSLDPVVGYGYTF.

The chain carries TRBV9 and TRBJ2-5, with D tentatively TRBD2 (5 bases). Germline-derived CDR1 and CDR2 are SGDLS and YYNGEE. Trimming took 4 bases from V and 4 from J, leaving 11 bases between them. The CDR3 loop spans 13 amino acids. The CDR3 DNA sequence: TGTGCCAGCAGCCGAGGGCGTATAGAGACCCAGTACTTC. Translated: CASSRGRIETQYF.

V and J are TRBV4-2 and TRBJ1-4; 9 nucleotides agree with TRBD1. Germline CDR1 and CDR2: LGHNA and YNFKEQ. Losses at the gene ends were 3 bases for V and 8 bases for J; bases not matched to a gene: 7. CDR3 size: 15 residues. CDR3 sequence: CASSQVGQGGEKLFF. CDR3 DNA: TGTGCCAGCAGCCAGGTGGGACAGGGAGGAGAAAAACTGTTTTTT.

The chain joins TRBV29-1 to TRBJ2-6; no definite D call. CDR3 length equals 14 residues. Germline V gene lookup returns CDR1 SQVTM and CDR2 ANQGSEA. V was cut by 4 bases and J by 0 bases, with 7 bases left in between. The CDR3 region has the DNA TGCAGCGTTGGAGGTAACTCTGGGGCCAACGTCCTGACTTTC. Encoded protein: CSVGGNSGANVLTF.

The chain is built from TRBV15 and TRBJ1-1; 8 nucleotides match TRBD1. Germline CDR1 reads LNHNV; CDR2 reads YYDKDF (reference sequence). V shed 4 bases and J 6 bases; nucleotides not matched to a gene: 4. This CDR3 spans 13 amino acids. CDR3: CATSTGTGPEAFF. CDR3 nucleotide sequence: TGTGCCACCAGCACCGGGACAGGACCTGAAGCTTTCTTT. The full variable domain, its missing parts supplied by reference TRBV15 and TRBJ1-1, is DAMVIQNPRYQVTQFGKPVTLSCSQTLNHNVMYWYQQKSSQAPKLLFHYYDKDFNNEADTPDNFQSRRPNTSFCFLDIRSPGLGDTAMYLCATSTGTGPEAFFGQGTRLTVV.

This chain connects TRBV4-1 to TRBJ2-7, with no clear D. The CDR3 contains 15 residues. Trimming pared 0 bases from V and 4 bases from J, leaving 13 bases between. Germline V gives CDR1 MGHRA, CDR2 YSYEKL. The CDR3 DNA reads TGCGCCAGCAGCCAAGATCGGGTTCCCATTTACGAGCAGTACTTC. Amino acids: CASSQDRVPIYEQYF.

The chain joins TRBV7-2 to TRBJ2-3; maybe TRBD2 (7 bases). Germline assignment: CDR1 SGHTA and CDR2 FQGNSA. The CDR3 is 15 amino acids. V gave up 5 bases and J gave up 4 bases, with 16 bases separating them. CDR3 in DNA: TGTGCCAGCAGCGCCTCGGGGGGCAGGGCAGATACGCAGTATTTT. Translated, it gives CASSASGGRADTQYF.